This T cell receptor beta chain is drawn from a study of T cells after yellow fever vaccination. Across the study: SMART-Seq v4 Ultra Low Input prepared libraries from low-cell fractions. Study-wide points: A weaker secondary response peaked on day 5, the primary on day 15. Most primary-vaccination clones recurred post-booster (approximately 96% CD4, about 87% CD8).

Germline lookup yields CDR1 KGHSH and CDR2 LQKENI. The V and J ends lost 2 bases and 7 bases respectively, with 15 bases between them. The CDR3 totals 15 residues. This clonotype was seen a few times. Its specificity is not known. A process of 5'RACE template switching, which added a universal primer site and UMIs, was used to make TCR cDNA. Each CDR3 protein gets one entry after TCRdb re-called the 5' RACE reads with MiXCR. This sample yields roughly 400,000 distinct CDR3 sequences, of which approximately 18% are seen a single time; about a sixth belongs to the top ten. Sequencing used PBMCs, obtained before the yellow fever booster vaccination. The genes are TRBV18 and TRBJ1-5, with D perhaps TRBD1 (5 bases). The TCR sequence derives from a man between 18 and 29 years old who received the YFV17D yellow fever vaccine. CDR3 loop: CASSPSGGSGQPQHF. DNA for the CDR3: TGTGCCAGCTCACCATCCGGGGGTTCGGGCCAGCCCCAGCATTTT.